These 25 T cell receptor beta chains came from one sample sequenced in a study of cytomegalovirus exposure and HLA in healthy donors. With 60 Vbeta and 13 Jbeta primers, the PCR was carried out. Sequencing used immunoSEQ multiplex PCR; TCRdb keeps in-frame clones, though not all of them. The data hold about 94,000 clones, with about three quarters observed a single time. Specimen: PBMCs. The receptors shown here come from a man in his forties in good health and CMV-seropositive.

The rearrangement links TRBV4-3 to TRBJ2-7, with TRBD1 identical over 8 bases. Trimming removed 0 bases from V and 1 base from J; junction bases left unmatched: 5. The CDR3 consists of 16 residues. Looked up from germline, CDR1 is LGHNA and CDR2 is YSLEER. The DNA of the CDR3 is TGCGCCAGCAGCCAAGAAGGGACAGGCCTTTCCTACGAGCAGTACTTC. This gives the protein CASSQEGTGLSYEQYF.

The table lists this clone with a count of one. The rearrangement links TRBV19 to TRBJ1-2, with 9 bases aligning to TRBD1. Germline CDR1 and CDR2: LNHDA and SQIVND (reference sequence). The V segment lost 1 base and the J segment 8 bases; nucleotides outside the gene matches: 5. The length of the CDR3 is 14 residues. The CDR3 sequence: CASSIGGQGQGYTF. The CDR3 coding sequence is TGTGCCAGTAGTATAGGGGGACAGGGACAAGGCTACACCTTC.

The chain recombines TRBV5-1 with TRBJ2-5, with D possibly matching TRBD1 (6 bases). The CDR3 contains 14 residues. V lost 4 bases and J lost 3, with 13 bases in between. The germline CDR1 and CDR2 sequences are SGHRS and YFSETQ. The CDR3 DNA sequence: TGCGCCAGCAGCGGGCAGGGGTTAGAAGAGACCCAGTACTTC. It codes for CASSGQGLEETQYF. The whole variable domain, filled in from reference TRBV5-1 and TRBJ2-5, reads KAGVTQTPRYLIKTRGQQVTLSCSPISGHRSVSWYQQTPGQGLQFLFEYFSETQRNKGNFPGRFSGRQFSNSRSEMNVSTLELGDSALYLCASSGQGLEETQYFGPGTRLLVL.

This rearrangement joins TRBV7-9 to TRBJ2-7, with TRBD2 matching 9 bases. The CDR3 is made up of 15 amino acids. Germline V CDR1 and CDR2: SEHNR, FQNEAQ (reference sequence). J lost 5 bases, V lost 0 bases, and 5 bases had no gene match. Here the CDR3 DNA reads TGTGCCAGCAGCTTAGCGGCTAGCGGGGTAGACGAGCAGTACTTC. Encoded protein: CASSLAASGVDEQYF.

This clone came up once. V and J are TRBV28 and TRBJ1-1; 9 positions agree with TRBD1. V shed 5 bases, J shed 1 base, and the junction held 5 bases outside the gene matches. The CDR3 extends over 15 amino acids. Looked up from germline, CDR1 is MDHEN and CDR2 is SYDVKM. CDR3 sequence (DNA): TGTGCCAGCAGTCCCCCGGGACAGGGGAACACTGAAGCTTTCTTT. This sequence encodes CASSPPGQGNTEAFF.

The chain recombines TRBV4-2 with TRBJ2-7, with TRBD2 matching over 9 bases. CDR3 length equals 16 residues. The V and J ends lost 4 bases and 0 bases, in that order; junction bases with no gene match: 7. From germline, CDR1 is LGHNA and CDR2 YNFKEQ. CDR3 nucleotides: TGTGCCAGCAGCCTTCAGGAAGCGGGGGGCTCCTACGAGCAGTACTTC. Encoded protein: CASSLQEAGGSYEQYF.

Turning to this clone: This same CDR3 is encoded by further DNA sequences in the sample. The chain joins TRBV9 to TRBJ2-7, with 10 bases that match TRBD2. The germline gives CDR1 SGDLS, CDR2 YYNGEE. With V trimmed by 0 bases and J by 2 bases, 2 bases remained unmatched. CDR3 length: 15 amino acids. The CDR3 sequence: CASSVGTSGAYEQYF. For the CDR3, the DNA is TGTGCCAGCAGCGTAGGGACTAGCGGTGCCTACGAGCAGTACTTC. The variable domain in full, with the rest retrieved from reference TRBV9 and TRBJ2-7, is DSGVTQTPKHLITATGQRVTLRCSPRSGDLSVYWYQQSLDQGLQFLIQYYNGEERAKGNILERFSAQQFPDLHSELNLSSLELGDSALYFCASSVGTSGAYEQYFGPGTRLTVT.

The J gene is TRBJ2-5, the V gene TRBV4-3; TRBD1 aligns across 9 bases. Germline values: CDR1 LGHNA, CDR2 YSLEER. V shed 1 base, J shed 4 bases, and the junction held 7 bases outside the gene matches. CDR3 size: 16 residues. CDR3 DNA sequence: TGCGCCAGCAGCCAAGGACGGGGGACAGGGAGAGAGACCCAGTACTTC. It is translated as CASSQGRGTGRETQYF.

The rearrangement links TRBV29-1 to TRBJ2-1; 7 nucleotides match TRBD1. V shed 6 bases and J 7 bases; nucleotides not matched to a gene: 6. The CDR3 has 12 amino acids. Germline CDR1 and CDR2: SQVTM and ANQGSEA. The CDR3 region is CSVQTGMNEQFF. The CDR3 region has the DNA TGCAGCGTGCAGACAGGGATGAATGAGCAGTTCTTC.

The rearrangement links TRBV5-5 to TRBJ2-1; 9 positions agree with TRBD2. J gave up 2 bases and V 4 bases, and 13 bases lay outside the gene matches. The germline V gene encodes CDR1 SGHKS and CDR2 YYEKEE (reference sequence). This CDR3 comprises 18 residues. The CDR3 DNA is TGTGCCAGCAGCGTCAATCCGCTAGCGGGGTGGACCTACAATGAGCAGTTCTTC. This translates into CASSVNPLAGWTYNEQFF. Full variable domain (outside the CDR3, taken from reference TRBV5-5 and TRBJ2-1): DAGVTQSPTHLIKTRGQQVTLRCSPISGHKSVSWYQQVLGQGPQFIFQYYEKEERGRGNFPDRFSARQFPNYSSELNVNALLLGDSALYLCASSVNPLAGWTYNEQFFGPGTRLTVL.

In its sample, this clone was seen a few times. This sequence joins TRBV6-6 and TRBJ1-2; 7 nucleotides line up with TRBD1. Germline loops: CDR1 MNHNY, CDR2 SVGAGI (reference sequence). The trim removed 5 bases at V and 3 bases at J, leaving 6 bases unmatched. CDR3 length: 14 residues. This CDR3 is CASSKKDRHYGYTF. CDR3 DNA: TGTGCCAGCAGTAAAAAGGACAGGCACTATGGCTACACCTTC.

This clone was observed a handful of times. The chain joins TRBV21-1 to TRBJ1-1; the DNA was not compared with TRBD1, the D call given in the table. TRBV21-1 is flagged as a pseudogene. This CDR3 spans 14 amino acids. CDR3 protein: CASSLKTENTEAFF. The CDR3, as DNA: TGTGCCAGCAGCCTAAAGACAGAGAACACTGAAGCTTTCTTT.

The chain couples TRBV9 to TRBJ1-1; D is possibly TRBD1 (5 bases). The V end lost 2 bases, the J end lost 2 bases, and 10 bases lay between the germline ends. CDR1 and CDR2 (germline): SGDLS, YYNGEE. The CDR3 runs 14 residues. In DNA form, the CDR3 reads TGTGCCAGCAGCGTTTCGCAGGGTAACACTGAAGCTTTCTTT. Encoded protein: CASSVSQGNTEAFF.

The rearrangement links TRBV5-1 to TRBJ2-3; a weak D match, TRBD1 (5 bases). V shed 5 bases and J shed 3 bases, with 16 bases lying between them. From germline, CDR1 is SGHRS and CDR2 YFSETQ. The CDR3 has 15 residues. The CDR3 region is CASSLGRDITDTQYF. In DNA, the CDR3 is TGCGCCAGCAGTCTGGGCAGGGATATTACAGATACGCAGTATTTT.

This clone was observed once. V usage is TRBV15 and J usage is TRBJ2-5, with 10 positions matching TRBD2. The germline V gene has CDR1 LNHNV and CDR2 YYDKDF (reference sequence). The CDR3 has 13 residues. V dropped 11 bases and J dropped 5; count of bases not matched to a gene: 8. This chain's CDR3 is CASQRGGHETQYF. CDR3 nucleotide sequence: TGTGCCTCCCAGCGGGGGGGCCACGAGACCCAGTACTTC.

This clone occurred a few times. The rearrangement uses TRBV27 and TRBJ1-6; unclear D gene. Trimming stripped 8 bases from V and 4 bases from J, with 9 bases between. This CDR3 comprises 13 residues. Germline lookup yields CDR1 MNHEY and CDR2 SMNVEV (reference sequence). The CDR3 is CASWGGYNSPLHF. The DNA for the CDR3 is TGTGCCAGCTGGGGAGGATATAATTCACCCCTCCACTTT.

The chain uses TRBV28 and TRBJ2-5; D is perhaps TRBD2 (5 bases). V lost 2 bases, J lost 11 bases, and 21 bases lay in between. CDR1 MDHEN and CDR2 SYDVKM come from the germline V gene. The CDR3 length is 15 residues. The chain's CDR3 is CASSLMSGPSGEQYF. Here the CDR3 DNA reads TGTGCCAGCAGTTTAATGAGCGGCCCGTCTGGGGAGCAGTACTTC.

The chain carries TRBV2 and TRBJ1-1; weak D call: TRBD1 (5 bases). V lost 6 bases to trimming and J lost 2 bases, with 10 bases between them. CDR3 length: 13 amino acids. Looked up from germline, CDR1 is SNHLY and CDR2 is FYNNEI. The CDR3 bases are TGTGCCAGCAGCGCGGACACAAACACTGAAGCTTTCTTT. Its translation is CASSADTNTEAFF.

A single count supports this clone. The chain recombines TRBV15 with TRBJ1-6, with D uncertain. The CDR3 consists of 14 residues. Germline CDR1 LNHNV, CDR2 YYDKDF (reference sequence). Trimming shortened V by 1 base and J by 10 bases, and 11 bases separated the two germline ends. The CDR3 loop reads CATSRGPPRSPLHF. CDR3 in DNA: TGTGCCACCAGCAGAGGGCCACCCCGATCACCCCTCCACTTT.

This chain uses TRBV10-1 with TRBJ2-1, with TRBD2 matching over 7 bases. J gave up 5 bases and V 0 bases, and 10 bases lay outside the gene matches. Looked up from germline, CDR1 is WNHNN and CDR2 is SYGVQD (reference sequence). The CDR3 runs 17 residues. Here the CDR3 DNA reads TGCGCCAGCAGTGAGTCGGCGGGGGACTCCAGGCACAATGAGCAGTTCTTC. Residues: CASSESAGDSRHNEQFF.

V usage is TRBV7-2 and J usage is TRBJ2-1; no reliable D call. Trimming pared 4 bases from V and 10 bases from J, leaving 14 bases between. The CDR3 has 13 amino acids. Germline lookup yields CDR1 SGHTA and CDR2 FQGNSA. The CDR3 DNA follows: TGTGCCAGCAGCTACTATGTGTTATACGAGCAGTTCTTC. Translation: CASSYYVLYEQFF.

The chain recombines TRBV15 with TRBJ1-5, with D possibly being TRBD1 (6 bases). Germline CDR1 and CDR2: LNHNV and YYDKDF (reference sequence). V dropped 3 bases and J dropped 6 bases, with 18 bases sitting between them. The CDR3 consists of 16 residues. CDR3 DNA sequence: TGTGCCACCAGCAGCCTCTCACAGGGTTTCAGTCAGCCCCAGCATTTT. It encodes CATSSLSQGFSQPQHF.

This clone showed up just once. The chain has TRBV6-6 and TRBJ2-2, with 11 positions matching TRBD1. The CDR3 has 15 amino acids. The V segment lost 6 bases and the J segment 6 bases; nucleotides outside the gene matches: 6. Germline values: CDR1 MNHNY, CDR2 SVGAGI (reference sequence). CDR3 sequence: CASSPGTGGPGELFF. DNA of the CDR3: TGTGCCAGCAGCCCCGGGACAGGGGGTCCCGGGGAGCTGTTTTTT.

Concerning this clone: One end of the junction varies from germline; a read error may be responsible. The rearrangement uses TRBV7-7 and TRBJ2-2; maybe TRBD1 (5 bases). This CDR3 is built from 14 residues. The germline CDR1 and CDR2 sequences are SSHAT and FNYEAQ (reference sequence). CDR3 sequence reads: CASSLGSGTGELFF. The CDR3 DNA follows: TGTGCTAGCAGCTTAGGGTCAGGGACCGGGGAGCTGTTTTTT.

The chain combines TRBV6-5 with TRBJ1-2; tentatively, D is TRBD1 (5 bases). Trimming left V 9 bases short and J 4 bases short, with 9 bases between. Germline V lookup: CDR1 MNHEY, CDR2 SVGAGI. CDR3 size: 11 residues. The CDR3 here is CASQGVYGYTF. The CDR3 nucleotides are TGTGCCAGTCAGGGCGTCTATGGCTACACCTTC.